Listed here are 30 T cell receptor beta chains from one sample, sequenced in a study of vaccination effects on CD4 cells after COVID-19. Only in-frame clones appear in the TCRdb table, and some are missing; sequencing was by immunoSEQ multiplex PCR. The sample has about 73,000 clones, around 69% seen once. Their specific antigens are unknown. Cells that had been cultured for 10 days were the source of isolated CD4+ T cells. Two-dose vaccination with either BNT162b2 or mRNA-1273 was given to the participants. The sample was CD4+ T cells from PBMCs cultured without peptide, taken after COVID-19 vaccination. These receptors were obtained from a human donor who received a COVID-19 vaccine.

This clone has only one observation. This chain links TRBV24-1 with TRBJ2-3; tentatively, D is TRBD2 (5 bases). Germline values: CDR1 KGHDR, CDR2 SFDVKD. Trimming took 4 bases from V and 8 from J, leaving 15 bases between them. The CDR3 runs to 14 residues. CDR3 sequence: CATSDPPPSGTQYF. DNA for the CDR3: TGTGCCACCAGTGACCCCCCCCCGAGCGGTACGCAGTATTTT.

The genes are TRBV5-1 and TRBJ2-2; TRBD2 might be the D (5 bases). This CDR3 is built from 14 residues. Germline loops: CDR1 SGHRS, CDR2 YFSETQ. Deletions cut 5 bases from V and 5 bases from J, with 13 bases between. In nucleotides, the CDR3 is TGCGCCAGCAGGGGAGCGGTAGGGACCGGGGAGCTGTTTTTT. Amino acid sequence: CASRGAVGTGELFF.

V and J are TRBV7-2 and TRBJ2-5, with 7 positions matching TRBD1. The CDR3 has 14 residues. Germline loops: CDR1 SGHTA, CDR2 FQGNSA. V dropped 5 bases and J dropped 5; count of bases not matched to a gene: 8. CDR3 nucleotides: TGTGCCAGCAGCCCGAACAGGGACAGCGAGACCCAGTACTTC. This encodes CASSPNRDSETQYF.

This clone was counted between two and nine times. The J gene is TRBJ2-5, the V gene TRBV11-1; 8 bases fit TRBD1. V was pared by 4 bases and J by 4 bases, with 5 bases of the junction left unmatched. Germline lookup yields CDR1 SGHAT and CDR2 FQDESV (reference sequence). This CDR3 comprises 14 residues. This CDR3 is CASSSTTGVETQYF. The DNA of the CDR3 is TGTGCCAGCAGCTCCACGACAGGGGTAGAGACCCAGTACTTC.

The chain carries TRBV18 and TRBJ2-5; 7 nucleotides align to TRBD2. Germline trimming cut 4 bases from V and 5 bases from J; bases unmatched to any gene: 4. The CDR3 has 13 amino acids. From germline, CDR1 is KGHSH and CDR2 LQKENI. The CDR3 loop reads CASSLAGRETQYF. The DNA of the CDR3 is TGTGCCAGCTCACTAGCGGGCCGGGAGACCCAGTACTTC.

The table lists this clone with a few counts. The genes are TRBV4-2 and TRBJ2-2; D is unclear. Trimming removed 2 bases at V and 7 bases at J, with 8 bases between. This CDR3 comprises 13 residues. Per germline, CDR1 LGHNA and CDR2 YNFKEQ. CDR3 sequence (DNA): TGTGCCAGCAGCCAACGTGGATTCGGGGAGCTGTTTTTT. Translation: CASSQRGFGELFF.

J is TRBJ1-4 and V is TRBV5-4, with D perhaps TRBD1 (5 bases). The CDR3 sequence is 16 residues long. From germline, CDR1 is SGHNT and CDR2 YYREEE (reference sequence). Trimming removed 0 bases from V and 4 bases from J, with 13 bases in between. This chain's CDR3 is CASSLGKYGGNEKLFF. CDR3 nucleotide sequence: TGTGCCAGCAGCTTGGGAAAATACGGGGGTAATGAAAAACTGTTTTTT.

Here the CDR3 DNA reads TGTGCCAGCAGCTTGGGAGGGACAGGGGGCAAGGAGACCCAGTACTTC. It yields the protein CASSLGGTGGKETQYF. This chain links TRBV5-6 with TRBJ2-5, with 12 nucleotides matching TRBD1. The V and J ends lost 0 bases and 5 bases, in that order; junction bases with no gene match: 5. Germline loops: CDR1 SGHDT, CDR2 YYEEEE. The CDR3 is 16 amino acids. The variable domain in full, completed from reference TRBV5-6 and TRBJ2-5, reads DAGVTQSPTHLIKTRGQQVTLRCSPKSGHDTVSWYQQALGQGPQFIFQYYEEEERQRGNFPDRFSGHQFPNYSSELNVNALLLGDSALYLCASSLGGTGGKETQYFGPGTRLLVL.

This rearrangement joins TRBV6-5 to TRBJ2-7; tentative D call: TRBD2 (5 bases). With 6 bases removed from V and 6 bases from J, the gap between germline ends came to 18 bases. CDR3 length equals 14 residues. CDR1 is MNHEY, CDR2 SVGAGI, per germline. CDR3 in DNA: TGTGCCAGCAGACCCCGGACTGTATCAGGCGAGCAGTACGTC. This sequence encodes CASRPRTVSGEQYV.

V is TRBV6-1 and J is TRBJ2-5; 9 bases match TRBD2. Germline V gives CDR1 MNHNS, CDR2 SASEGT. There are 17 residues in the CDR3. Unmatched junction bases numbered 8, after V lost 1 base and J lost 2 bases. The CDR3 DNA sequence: TGTGCCAGCAGTGAAGTTGGGCGGGGGGGATTTCAAGAGACCCAGTACTTC. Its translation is CASSEVGRGGFQETQYF.

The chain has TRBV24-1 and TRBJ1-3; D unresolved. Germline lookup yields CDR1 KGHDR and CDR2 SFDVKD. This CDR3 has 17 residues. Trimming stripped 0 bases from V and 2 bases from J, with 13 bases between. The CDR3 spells CATSDLRQLGPGNTIYF. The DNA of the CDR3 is TGTGCCACCAGTGATTTGCGGCAGCTCGGACCTGGAAACACCATATATTTT.

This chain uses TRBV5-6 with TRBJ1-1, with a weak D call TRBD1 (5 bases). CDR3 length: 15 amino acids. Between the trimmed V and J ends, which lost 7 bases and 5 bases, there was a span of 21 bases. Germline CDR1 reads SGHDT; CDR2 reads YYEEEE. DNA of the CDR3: TGTGCCAGCGGCGGCTCGTGGGGGTGGGGGACTGAAGCTTTCTTT. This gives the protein CASGGSWGWGTEAFF.

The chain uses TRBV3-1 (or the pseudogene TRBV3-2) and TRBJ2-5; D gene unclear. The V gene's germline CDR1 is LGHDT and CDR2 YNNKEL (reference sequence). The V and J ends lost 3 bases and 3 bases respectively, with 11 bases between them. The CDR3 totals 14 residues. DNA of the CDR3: TGTGCCAGCAGCCAGCTAAGGCGAGAAGAGACCCAGTACTTC. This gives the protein CASSQLRREETQYF.

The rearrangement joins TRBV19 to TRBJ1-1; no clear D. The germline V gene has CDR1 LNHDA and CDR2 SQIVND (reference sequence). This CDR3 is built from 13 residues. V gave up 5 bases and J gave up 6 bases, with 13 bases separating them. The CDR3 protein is CASSSLGWPEAFF. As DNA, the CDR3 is TGTGCCAGTAGTTCCTTGGGGTGGCCTGAAGCTTTCTTT.

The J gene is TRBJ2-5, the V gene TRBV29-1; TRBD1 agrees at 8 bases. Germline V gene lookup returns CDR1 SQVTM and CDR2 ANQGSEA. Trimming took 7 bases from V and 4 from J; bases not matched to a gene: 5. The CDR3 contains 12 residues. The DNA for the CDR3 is TGCAGCGGGGCGGACAGGGTAGAGACCCAGTACTTC. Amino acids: CSGADRVETQYF.

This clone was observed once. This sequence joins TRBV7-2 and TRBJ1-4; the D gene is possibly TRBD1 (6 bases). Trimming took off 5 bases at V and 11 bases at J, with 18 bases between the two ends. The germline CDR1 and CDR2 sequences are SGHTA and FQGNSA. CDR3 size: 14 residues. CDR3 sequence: CASSPQGRGEKLFF. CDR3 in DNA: TGTGCCAGCAGCCCTCAGGGCAGGGGTGAGAAACTGTTTTTT. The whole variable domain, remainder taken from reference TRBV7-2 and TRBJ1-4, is GAGVSQSPSNKVTEKGKDVELRCDPISGHTALYWYRQSLGQGLEFLIYFQGNSAPDKSGLPSDRFSAERTGGSVSTLTIQRTQQEDSAVYLCASSPQGRGEKLFFGSGTQLSVL.

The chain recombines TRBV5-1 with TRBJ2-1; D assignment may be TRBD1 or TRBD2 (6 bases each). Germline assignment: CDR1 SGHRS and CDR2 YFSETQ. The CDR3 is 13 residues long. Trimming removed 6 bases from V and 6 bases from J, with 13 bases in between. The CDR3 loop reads CASMKPGANEQFF. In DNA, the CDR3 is TGCGCCAGCATGAAGCCGGGGGCCAATGAGCAGTTCTTC.

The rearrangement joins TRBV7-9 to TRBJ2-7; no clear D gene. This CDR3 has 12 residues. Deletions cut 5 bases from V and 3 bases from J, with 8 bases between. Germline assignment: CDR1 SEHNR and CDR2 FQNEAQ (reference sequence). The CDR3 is CASSQTSYEQYV. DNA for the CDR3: TGTGCCAGCAGCCAAACCAGCTACGAGCAGTACGTC.

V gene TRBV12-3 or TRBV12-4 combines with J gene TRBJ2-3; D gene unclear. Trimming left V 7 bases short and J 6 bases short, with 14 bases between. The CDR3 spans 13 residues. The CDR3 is CASTVLSGDTQYF. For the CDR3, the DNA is TGTGCCAGCACCGTACTTTCCGGGGATACGCAGTATTTT.

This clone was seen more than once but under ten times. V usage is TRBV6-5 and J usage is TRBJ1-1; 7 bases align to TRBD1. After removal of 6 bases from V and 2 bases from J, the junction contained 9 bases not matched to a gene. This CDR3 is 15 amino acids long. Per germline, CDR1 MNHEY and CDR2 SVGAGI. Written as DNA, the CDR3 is TGTGCCAGCAGAACCGCCGGGACAGTTAACACTGAAGCTTTCTTT. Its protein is CASRTAGTVNTEAFF.

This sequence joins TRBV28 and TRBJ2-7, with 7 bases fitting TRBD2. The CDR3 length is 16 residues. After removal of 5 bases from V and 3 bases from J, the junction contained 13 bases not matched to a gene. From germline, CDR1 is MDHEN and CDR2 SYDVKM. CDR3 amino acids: CASSPTGVGGFYEQYV. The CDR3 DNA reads TGTGCCAGCAGTCCCACGGGAGTGGGGGGGTTCTACGAGCAGTACGTC.

The CDR3 sequence: CASSRANVLTF. CDR3 sequence (DNA): TGTGCCAGCAGTAGGGCCAACGTCCTGACTTTC. J is TRBJ2-6 and V is TRBV7-8, with D unresolved. Germline V gene lookup returns CDR1 SGHVS and CDR2 FQNEAQ. With 6 bases removed from V and 5 bases from J, the gap between germline ends came to 2 bases. This CDR3 comprises 11 residues.

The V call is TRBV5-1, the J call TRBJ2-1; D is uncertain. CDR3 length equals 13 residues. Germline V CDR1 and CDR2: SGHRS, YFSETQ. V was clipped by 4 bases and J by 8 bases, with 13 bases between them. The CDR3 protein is CASSQVSGYEQFF. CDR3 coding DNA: TGCGCCAGCAGCCAAGTGAGTGGGTATGAGCAGTTCTTC.

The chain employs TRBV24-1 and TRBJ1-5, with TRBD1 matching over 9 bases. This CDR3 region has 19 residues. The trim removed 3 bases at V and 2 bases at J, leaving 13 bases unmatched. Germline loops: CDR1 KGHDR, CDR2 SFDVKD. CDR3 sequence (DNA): TGTGCCACCAGTGATCTACCCGGGACAGGGAGCGGGGGCAATCAGCCCCAGCATTTT. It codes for CATSDLPGTGSGGNQPQHF.

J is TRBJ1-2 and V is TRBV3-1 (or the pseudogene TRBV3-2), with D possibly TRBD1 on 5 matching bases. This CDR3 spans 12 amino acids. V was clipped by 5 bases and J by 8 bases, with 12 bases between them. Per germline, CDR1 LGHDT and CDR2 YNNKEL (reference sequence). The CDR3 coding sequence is TGTGCCAGCAGCACCCGACAGACCGGCTACACCTTC. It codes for CASSTRQTGYTF.

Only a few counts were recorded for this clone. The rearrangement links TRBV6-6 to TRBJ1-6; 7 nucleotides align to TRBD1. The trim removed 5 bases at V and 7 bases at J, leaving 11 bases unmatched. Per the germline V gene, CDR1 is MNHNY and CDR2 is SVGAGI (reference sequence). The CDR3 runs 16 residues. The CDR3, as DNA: TGTGCCAGCAGTCCGGGACAGAAAAGGCCCAATTCACCCCTCCACTTT. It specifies CASSPGQKRPNSPLHF.

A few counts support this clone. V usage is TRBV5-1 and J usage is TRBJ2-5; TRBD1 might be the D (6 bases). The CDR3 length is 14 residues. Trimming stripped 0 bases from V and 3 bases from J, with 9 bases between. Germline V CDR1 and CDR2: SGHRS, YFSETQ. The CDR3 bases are TGCGCCAGCAGCTTGGCCCAGGGGAAAGAGACCCAGTACTTC. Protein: CASSLAQGKETQYF.

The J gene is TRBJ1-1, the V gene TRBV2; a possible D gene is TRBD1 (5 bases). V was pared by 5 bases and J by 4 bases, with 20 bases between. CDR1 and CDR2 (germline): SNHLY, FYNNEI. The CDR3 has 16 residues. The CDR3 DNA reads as TGTGCCAGCAGTCCTGGGCCGGGGGTGCGGGTCACTGAAGCTTTCTTT. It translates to CASSPGPGVRVTEAFF. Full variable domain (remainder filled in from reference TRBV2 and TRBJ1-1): EPEVTQTPSHQVTQMGQEVILRCVPISNHLYFYWYRQILGQKVEFLVSFYNNEISEKSEIFDDQFSVERPDGSNFTLKIRSTKLEDSAMYFCASSPGPGVRVTEAFFGQGTRLTVV.

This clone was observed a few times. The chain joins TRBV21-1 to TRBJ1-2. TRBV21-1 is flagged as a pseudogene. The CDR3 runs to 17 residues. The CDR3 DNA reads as TGTGCCAGCAGCAAACTAACGGCGGAACTAACCAACTATGGCTACACCTTC. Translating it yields CASSKLTAELTNYGYTF.

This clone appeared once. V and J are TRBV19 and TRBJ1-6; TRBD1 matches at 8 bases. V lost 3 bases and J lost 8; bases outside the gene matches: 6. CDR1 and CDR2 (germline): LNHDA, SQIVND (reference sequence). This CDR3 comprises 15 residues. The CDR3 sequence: CASSISGRGHSPLHF. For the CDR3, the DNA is TGTGCCAGTAGTATTTCTGGCAGGGGGCATTCACCCCTCCACTTT.